This record covers a single T cell receptor (beta chain). The CDR3 end lies 3 residues beyond the end of the read and is filled in from the germline J gene. Repertoires were generated with immunoSEQ multiplex PCR, while TCRdb's copy carries only in-frame clones and drops some. The sample totals about 36,000 clones; its top ten clones hold around 1.7%. All participants had a single incident cervical HPV16 infection, and prevalent HPV16 infections were excluded. Dot-blot hybridization genotyped cervical HPV amplified with MY09/MY11 PCR. This specimen belongs to a study of T cells in women clearing cervical HPV infection. The CDR3 is 14 amino acids. CDR1 and CDR2 (germline): SGHTA, FQGTGA.

This TCR derives from a woman between 18 and 70 years old with a cervical HPV16 infection that either progressed to CIN3+ or cleared (not recorded which). The gene calls are TRBV7-3 and TRBJ2-5, with 13 bases identical to TRBD2. What was sequenced was blood buffy coat. The part of the CDR3 DNA that was read is TGTGCCAGCAGAACTAGCGGGGGGGCAGATACC. The encoded protein is CASRTSGGADT. The whole CDR3 protein reads CASRTSGGADTQYF.